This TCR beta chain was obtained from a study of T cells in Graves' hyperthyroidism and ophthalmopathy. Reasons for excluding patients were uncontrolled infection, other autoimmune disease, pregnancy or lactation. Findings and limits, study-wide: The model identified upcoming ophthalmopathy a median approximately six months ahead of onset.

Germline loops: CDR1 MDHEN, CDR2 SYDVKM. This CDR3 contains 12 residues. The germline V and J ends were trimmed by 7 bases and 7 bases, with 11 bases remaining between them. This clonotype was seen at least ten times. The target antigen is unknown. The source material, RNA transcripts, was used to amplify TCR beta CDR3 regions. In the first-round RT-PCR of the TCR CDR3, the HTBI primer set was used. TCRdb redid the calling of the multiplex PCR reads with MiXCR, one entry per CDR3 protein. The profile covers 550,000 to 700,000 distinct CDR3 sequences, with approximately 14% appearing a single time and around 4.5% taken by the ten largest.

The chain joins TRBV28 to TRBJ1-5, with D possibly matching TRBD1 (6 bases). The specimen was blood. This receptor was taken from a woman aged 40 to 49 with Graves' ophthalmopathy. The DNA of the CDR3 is TGTGCCAGCAACGGCAGGGGCCAGCCCCAGCATTTT. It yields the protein CASNGRGQPQHF. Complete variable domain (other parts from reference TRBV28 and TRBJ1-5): DVKVTQSSRYLVKRTGEKVFLECVQDMDHENMFWYRQDPGLGLRLIYFSYDVKMKEKGDIPEGYSVSREKKERFSLILESASTNQTSMYLCASNGRGQPQHFGDGTRLSIL.